This T cell receptor (beta chain) came from a study of T cell repertoires in cytomegalovirus infection. Concerning this clonotype itself: The antigen remains undetermined.

Notes on the study in general: CMV carriers with the relevant HLA were identified by cumulative public TCR beta family frequency.

TCRdb reprocessed the reads via MiXCR and lists one record per CDR3 protein. The data show fewer than 1,000,000 distinct CDR3 sequences, approximately 31% seen once. The receptor was derived from a human donor in good health (CMV status not recorded). Some clones in this sample may be carry-over from other donors' samples. The sample was cultured CD8+ T cells from PBMCs, taken from culture after CMV antigen stimulation.

The CDR3 region is CASGRDTQYF. CDR3 coding DNA: TGTGCCAGCGGGCGAGATACGCAGTATTTT. The genes are TRBV27 and TRBJ2-3; no definite D call. CDR3 size: 10 residues. Germline V gene sequence: CDR1 MNHEY, CDR2 SMNVEV (reference sequence). The ends were cut back, 8 bases at V and 5 bases at J, with 5 bases in the middle.